The entry that follows covers one T cell receptor beta chain sequence. Its antigen is unidentified. Researchers report immunoSEQ v3.0 was run at survey level. Sequencing was intended to reach 40,000-50,000 T-cell genomes per sample. Only in-frame clones appear in the TCRdb table, and some are missing; sequencing was by immunoSEQ multiplex PCR. In the table there are tens of thousands of clones, over 70% of which are singletons. V was cut by 7 bases and J by 0 bases, with 12 bases left in between. The CDR3 totals 15 residues. Germline values: CDR1 LNHDA, CDR2 SQIVND (reference sequence). The sample is drawn from a study of long-term antiretroviral therapy in people with HIV. Findings of the study overall: Post-treatment diversity went higher with ART but stayed below transplant donor controls.

PBMC samples from each donor numbered at least one pre-ART and at least two post-ART. The rearrangement uses TRBV19 and TRBJ2-2; D is perhaps TRBD1 or TRBD2 (5 bases each). This clonotype originated in a woman aged 45-65 years with HIV. The source material was unsorted PBMCs, sampled 3.1 years after starting antiretroviral therapy. This CDR3 reads CASTTGTANTGELFF. In DNA, the CDR3 is TGTGCCAGTACCACCGGGACGGCGAACACCGGGGAGCTGTTTTTT.